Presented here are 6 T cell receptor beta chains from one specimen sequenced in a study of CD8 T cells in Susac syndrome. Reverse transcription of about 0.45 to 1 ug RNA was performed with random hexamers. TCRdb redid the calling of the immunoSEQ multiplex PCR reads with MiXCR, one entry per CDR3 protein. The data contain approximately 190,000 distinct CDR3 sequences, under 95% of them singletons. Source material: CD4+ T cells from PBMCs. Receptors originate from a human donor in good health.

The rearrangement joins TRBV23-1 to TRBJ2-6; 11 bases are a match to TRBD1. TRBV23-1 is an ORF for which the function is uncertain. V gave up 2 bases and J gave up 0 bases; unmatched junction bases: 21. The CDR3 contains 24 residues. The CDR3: CASSQPKTRADRGLTSSGANVLTF. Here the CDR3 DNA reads TGCGCCAGCAGTCAACCGAAAACCAGGGCGGACAGGGGGCTTACAAGCTCTGGGGCCAACGTCCTGACTTTC.

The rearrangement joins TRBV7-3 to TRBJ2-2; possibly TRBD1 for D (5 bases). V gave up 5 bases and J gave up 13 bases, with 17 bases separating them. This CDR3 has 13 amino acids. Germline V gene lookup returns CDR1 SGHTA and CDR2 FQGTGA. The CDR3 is CASSTNTREGLFF. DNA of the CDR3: TGTGCCAGCAGCACAAATACCAGGGAAGGGCTGTTTTTT.

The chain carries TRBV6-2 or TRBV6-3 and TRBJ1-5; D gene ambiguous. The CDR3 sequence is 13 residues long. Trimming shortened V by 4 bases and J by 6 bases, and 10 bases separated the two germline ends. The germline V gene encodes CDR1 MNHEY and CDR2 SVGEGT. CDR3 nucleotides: TGTGCCAGCAGTTCTGCGGGGTTTCAGCCCCAGCATTTT. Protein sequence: CASSSAGFQPQHF.

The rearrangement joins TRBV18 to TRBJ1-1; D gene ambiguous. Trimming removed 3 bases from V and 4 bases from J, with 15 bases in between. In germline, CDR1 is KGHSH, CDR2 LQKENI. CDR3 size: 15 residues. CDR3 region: CASSPTASLSTEAFF. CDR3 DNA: TGTGCCAGCTCACCCACGGCCAGCTTGAGCACTGAAGCTTTCTTT.

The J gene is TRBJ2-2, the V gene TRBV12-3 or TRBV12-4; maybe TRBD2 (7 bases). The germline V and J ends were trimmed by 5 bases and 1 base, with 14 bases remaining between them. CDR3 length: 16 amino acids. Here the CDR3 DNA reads TGTGCCAGCAGTCTTCGGGGGGCCGGGAACACCGGGGAGCTGTTTTTT. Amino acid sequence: CASSLRGAGNTGELFF.

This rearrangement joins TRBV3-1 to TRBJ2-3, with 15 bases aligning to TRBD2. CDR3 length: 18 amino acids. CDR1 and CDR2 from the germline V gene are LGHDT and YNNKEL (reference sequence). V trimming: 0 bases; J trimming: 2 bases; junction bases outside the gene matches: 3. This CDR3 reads CASSQDGLAGGITDTQYF. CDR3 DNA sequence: TGTGCCAGCAGCCAAGACGGACTAGCGGGGGGGATCACAGATACGCAGTATTTT.